This T cell receptor beta chain stems from a study of blood T cells in healthy people across ages. Study at large: About one barcoded beta molecule per two T cells was captured by template switching. Points from the study as a whole: Unsorted PBMC input precluded a conclusive naive versus antigen-experienced comparison.

The use of a sample-barcoded 5' primer and a J-beta primer mix characterized a second PCR of roughly 7 to 11 cycles. TCRdb re-analysed the 5' RACE reads in MiXCR, keeping a single row per CDR3 protein. The sample consists of about 640,000 distinct CDR3 sequences, roughly 41% of them appearing once. This clonotype was counted a few times. What it binds is unknown. The CDR3 runs 18 residues. Germline values: CDR1 SEHNR, CDR2 FQNEAQ (reference sequence). V lost 3 bases and J lost 8; bases outside the gene matches: 18. The sequence came from a man older than 75 in good health. This chain links TRBV7-9 with TRBJ2-3; 9 bases line up with TRBD2. Material: blood. The DNA for the CDR3 is TGTGCCAGCAGCTTTATAGCGGGGGACCTACAAAAGCCGGGTACGCAGTATTTT. It codes for CASSFIAGDLQKPGTQYF.